A single sample gave rise to the 3 T cell receptor beta chains below, sequenced in a study of lymphopenia after photon versus proton radiotherapy. Only in-frame clones appear in the TCRdb table, and some are missing; sequencing was by immunoSEQ multiplex PCR. The sample has over 40,000 clones; 92% are singletons. Sample: peripheral blood, taken from a patient treated with photon-based radiotherapy. All receptors come from a woman between 40 and 55 years old with cholangiocarcinoma.

This chain links TRBV11-1 with TRBJ2-7; 10 nucleotides align to TRBD1. Trimming took 5 bases from V and 4 from J; bases not matched to a gene: 11. Per germline, CDR1 SGHAT and CDR2 FQDESV (reference sequence). This CDR3 comprises 16 residues. DNA for the CDR3: TGTGCCAGCAGCGGGGTTTCGACAGGGGGCAGATACGAGCAGTACTTC. Translated: CASSGVSTGGRYEQYF.

The chain joins TRBV30 to TRBJ1-6; D may be TRBD1 (5 bases). V gave up 4 bases and J gave up 8 bases, with 12 bases separating them. CDR3 size: 13 residues. Per the germline V gene, CDR1 is GTSNPN and CDR2 is SVGIG (reference sequence). CDR3 sequence: CAWNGGLDSPLHF. DNA for the CDR3: TGTGCCTGGAATGGGGGTTTGGATTCACCCCTCCACTTT.

The V call is TRBV11-3, the J call TRBJ1-4, with D uncertain. CDR3 length: 17 residues. Per the germline V gene, CDR1 is SGHNT and CDR2 is YENEEA. The germline V and J ends were trimmed by 7 bases and 1 base, with 19 bases remaining between them. The CDR3 region is CASILTVWVQTNEKLFF. In nucleotides, the CDR3 is TGTGCCAGCATCCTAACGGTCTGGGTCCAAACTAATGAAAAACTGTTTTTT.